This T cell receptor beta chain stems from a study of identical twins. General study results and limits: One should note that invariant MAIT and iNKT cells could partly confound zero-insertion analyses. Where out-of-frame alpha sequences were twin-shared, they showed excess low generation probability.

A universal primer site was added by template switching, and unique molecular identifiers were carried by the cDNA. TCRdb analysed the 5' RACE reads with MiXCR anew, one entry per CDR3 protein. The sample carries under 1 million distinct CDR3 sequences, about 12% recorded once. This clonotype was counted between two and nine times. What it binds is unknown. CDR3 length: 17 amino acids. Germline CDR1 reads LGHNA; CDR2 reads YNFKEQ. The ends were cut back, 2 bases at V and 0 bases at J, with 15 bases in the middle. Another study also made use of these data, one on yellow fever vaccine responses in identical twins. That source reports: The T cell response to vaccination in identical twins was reportedly partly convergent and partly personalized.

The source of this sequence is a woman aged 18-30 years in good health. The rearrangement links TRBV4-2 to TRBJ2-3; D possibly corresponds to TRBD2 (5 bases). The specimen sequenced was PBMCs. The CDR3 loop reads CASSQTEATSSTDTQYF. Written as DNA, the CDR3 is TGTGCCAGCAGCCAAACGGAAGCAACTAGTAGCACAGATACGCAGTATTTT.